This TCR beta chain was profiled in a study of blood T cell repertoires in COVID-19. Here immunoSEQ multiplex PCR was the method, and the copy in TCRdb shows in-frame clones only, minus some. The sample contains fewer than 400,000 clones, under 95% of which appear only once. The CDR3 runs to 14 residues. Per germline, CDR1 LGHDT and CDR2 YNNKEL (reference sequence). V lost 2 bases, J lost 6 bases, and 6 bases stayed unmatched. Sample: PBMCs or T cells enriched from blood (not recorded which). The gene calls are TRBV3-1 (or the pseudogene TRBV3-2) and TRBJ1-2; 7 positions agree with TRBD1. The sequence was collected from a woman aged 25-40 years who had recovered from COVID-19. This CDR3 reads CASSQTDRANGYTF. The CDR3 DNA sequence: TGTGCCAGCAGCCAAACCGACAGGGCGAATGGCTACACCTTC.